This TCR beta chain was captured by sequencing in a study of beta chain features in type 1 diabetes. Overall study: Cells sorted and examined across all samples totaled approximately 100,000,000.

The study reverse transcribed the entire isolated RNA, so it sequenced expressed TCRB transcripts. The assay was immunoSEQ multiplex PCR, and TCRdb's table has in-frame clones only and misses some. This sample has 350,000 to 450,000 clones, with around 13% found just once. V lost 5 bases and J lost 5; bases outside the gene matches: 11. Germline CDR1 reads SGHAT; CDR2 reads FQNNGV. This CDR3 is 16 amino acids long. Donors underwent one heparinised blood draw, about 120 mL on average. CD4+ naive, central memory, regulatory and stem cell-like memory cells were sorted via CD45RO/CCR7/CD25/CD127/CD95/CD27.

This TCR came from a man aged 25-40 years in good health. The rearrangement links TRBV11-2 to TRBJ2-5; 10 bases align to TRBD1. The material sequenced was naive CD4+ T cells from blood. CDR3 in amino acids: CASSQTGGFDRETQYF. DNA for the CDR3: TGTGCCAGCAGCCAGACAGGGGGCTTTGATAGGGAGACCCAGTACTTC. The complete variable domain, with remaining parts taken from reference TRBV11-2 and TRBJ2-5, reads EAGVAQSPRYKIIEKRQSVAFWCNPISGHATLYWYQQILGQGPKLLIQFQNNGVVDDSQLPKDRFSAERLKGVDSTLKIQPAKLEDSAVYLCASSQTGGFDRETQYFGPGTRLLVL.